These 10 T cell receptor beta chains were all obtained from the same sample, sequenced in a study of graft-versus-host responses after intestinal transplantation. Their antigen targets remain unknown. Clones were sequenced by immunoSEQ multiplex PCR, and TCRdb holds only the in-frame ones, with some missing. The sample yields 89,000 or so clones, roughly four fifths seen once. The sample was unstimulated CD4+ T cells sorted from spleen or lymph node cells, taken before intestinal transplant. Source of these receptors: a human donor who received an intestinal transplant.

The count of this clone is one. V usage is TRBV4-1 and J usage is TRBJ2-4; D might be TRBD2 (6 bases). The CDR3 consists of 14 residues. The germline gives CDR1 MGHRA, CDR2 YSYEKL. V was clipped by 4 bases and J by 7 bases, with 14 bases between them. CDR3 residues: CASSLSGSPNIQYF. The CDR3 region has the DNA TGCGCCAGCAGCCTTTCCGGGAGCCCGAACATTCAGTACTTC.

The V call is TRBV28, the J call TRBJ1-1; no firm D call. The CDR3 sequence is 10 residues long. V was trimmed by 8 bases and J by 3 bases, leaving 4 bases between them. Germline CDR1 MDHEN, CDR2 SYDVKM. CDR3 region: CASYDTEAFF. In nucleotides, the CDR3 is TGTGCCAGCTATGACACTGAAGCTTTCTTT.

The chain employs TRBV7-9 and TRBJ2-5; 7 bases are a match to TRBD1. Germline values: CDR1 SEHNR, CDR2 FQNEAQ (reference sequence). The CDR3 totals 14 residues. Germline trimming cut 1 base from V and 4 bases from J; bases unmatched to any gene: 3. DNA for the CDR3: TGTGCCAGCAGCTTAGGGGCAGGGGGAGAGACCCAGTACTTC. It encodes CASSLGAGGETQYF.

The sample holds one count of this clone. The chain has TRBV5-1 and TRBJ2-3, with a weak D call TRBD2 (6 bases). In germline, CDR1 is SGHRS, CDR2 YFSETQ. Trimming pared 2 bases from V and 0 bases from J, leaving 13 bases between. CDR3 length equals 16 residues. The CDR3 DNA reads as TGCGCCAGCAGCTTCCGCGGGGTAACTAGCACAGATACGCAGTATTTT. Translated: CASSFRGVTSTDTQYF.

V usage is TRBV6-1 and J usage is TRBJ1-1; 7 bases are a match to TRBD1. Trimming took 7 bases from V and 1 from J; bases not matched to a gene: 9. The length of the CDR3 is 15 residues. CDR1 is MNHNS and CDR2 is SASEGT in the germline V gene. The CDR3 DNA reads TGTGCCAGCACCGTGACAGGGACCGGGAACACTGAAGCTTTCTTT. It codes for CASTVTGTGNTEAFF.

The gene calls are TRBV18 and TRBJ2-1; D is perhaps TRBD1 (5 bases). The CDR3 consists of 13 residues. Deletions cut 2 bases from V and 10 bases from J, with 12 bases between. CDR1 is KGHSH and CDR2 is LQKENI in the germline V gene. The DNA for the CDR3 is TGTGCCAGCTCACCAATCAGGGAAGGGGAGCAGTTCTTC. Its translation is CASSPIREGEQFF.

The V and J genes are TRBV5-4 and TRBJ2-1; 10 nucleotides line up with TRBD2. This CDR3 region has 15 residues. The germline CDR1 and CDR2 sequences are SGHNT and YYREEE (reference sequence). Trimming at V came to 4 bases and at J to 7 bases, leaving 8 bases not matched to a gene. CDR3 bases: TGTGCCAGCAGCAGGGCTAGCGGGAGAGGGAATGAGCAGTTCTTC. It is translated as CASSRASGRGNEQFF.

The V and J genes are TRBV5-3 and TRBJ1-4, with D possibly matching TRBD1 (5 bases). TRBV5-3 is an ORF, and what it does is uncertain. V was cut by 4 bases and J by 8 bases, with 12 bases left in between. This CDR3 comprises 13 residues. CDR3 bases: TGTGCCAGAAGCAGGGAGGGGCACGAAAAACTGTTTTTT. Encoded protein: CARSREGHEKLFF.

This clone was counted a few times. This rearrangement joins TRBV27 to TRBJ2-7; maybe TRBD1 (6 bases). The CDR3 totals 15 residues. V lost 2 bases to trimming and J lost 3 bases, with 14 bases between them. CDR1 is MNHEY and CDR2 is SMNVEV in the germline V gene (reference sequence). This CDR3 reads CASSLARTDYYEQYF. The CDR3 bases are TGTGCCAGCAGTTTAGCGAGGACAGATTACTACGAGCAGTACTTC.

The V and J genes are TRBV2 and TRBJ2-3; D is possibly TRBD2 (5 bases). This CDR3 is built from 13 residues. The V gene lost 4 bases and the J gene lost 6 bases, with 11 bases spanning the gap. The germline V gene has CDR1 SNHLY and CDR2 FYNNEI. CDR3 DNA: TGTGCCAGCAGTGTCCGGGGTTGGGATACGCAGTATTTT. It is translated as CASSVRGWDTQYF.